Below, 25 T cell receptor beta chains from the same sample are listed, as sequenced in a study of cytomegalovirus exposure and HLA in healthy donors. Researchers ran the PCR with 60 Vbeta and 13 Jbeta primers. The method was immunoSEQ multiplex PCR; TCRdb's version includes in-frame clones alone and lacks a portion of them. The sample lists 120,000 or so clones, less than 80% occurring once. Sequenced: PBMCs. These receptors originate from a man aged 25 to 45 in good health and CMV-seronegative.

In this sample, this clone turned up a few times. The V call is TRBV11-3, the J call TRBJ2-3; TRBD2 matches 8 bases. Germline V CDR1 and CDR2: SGHNT, YENEEA. The V gene end was trimmed by 5 bases and the J gene end by 3 bases; junction bases not matched to a gene: 16. This CDR3 has 18 amino acids. The CDR3 protein is CASSPRSSLAVGTDTQYF. CDR3 bases: TGTGCCAGCAGCCCAAGATCTTCACTAGCGGTGGGGACAGATACGCAGTATTTT.

The chain couples TRBV19 to TRBJ2-2; 8 bases fit TRBD2. This CDR3 comprises 18 residues. CDR1 is LNHDA and CDR2 is SQIVND in the germline V gene (reference sequence). The V gene end was trimmed by 3 bases and the J gene end by 0 bases; junction bases not matched to a gene: 9. DNA of the CDR3: TGTGCCAGTAGTATTCGGATCGGGGGGGGTTCGAACACCGGGGAGCTGTTTTTT. Encoded protein: CASSIRIGGGSNTGELFF.

The gene calls are TRBV19 and TRBJ2-7; 8 nucleotides line up with TRBD2. This CDR3 contains 15 residues. V trimming: 5 bases; J trimming: 4 bases; junction bases outside the gene matches: 10. CDR1 and CDR2 from the germline V gene are LNHDA and SQIVND (reference sequence). This chain's CDR3 is CASSPSSAGGYEQYF. CDR3 nucleotide sequence: TGTGCCAGTAGTCCATCTTCGGCGGGGGGTTACGAGCAGTACTTC. The variable domain in full, completed from reference TRBV19 and TRBJ2-7, reads DGGITQSPKYLFRKEGQNVTLSCEQNLNHDAMYWYRQDPGQGLRLIYYSQIVNDFQKGDIAEGYSVSREKKESFPLTVTSAQKNPTAFYLCASSPSSAGGYEQYFGPGTRLTVT.

The V gene is TRBV7-9, the J gene TRBJ2-7; 7 bases fit TRBD1. There are 16 residues in the CDR3. Trimming took 3 bases from V and 7 from J; bases not matched to a gene: 15. CDR1 SEHNR and CDR2 FQNEAQ come from the germline V gene (reference sequence). The CDR3 sequence: CASSLGSGQITTEQYF. The CDR3 coding sequence is TGTGCCAGCAGCTTGGGATCGGGACAGATTACTACGGAGCAGTACTTC.

The chain employs TRBV28 and TRBJ1-5; D is perhaps TRBD1 (6 bases). CDR1 and CDR2 from the germline V gene are MDHEN and SYDVKM. This CDR3 spans 14 amino acids. V shed 5 bases and J shed 3 bases, with 11 bases lying between them. As DNA, the CDR3 is TGTGCCAGCAGTCTAGGGGACAACAATCAGCCCCAGCATTTT. Its translation: CASSLGDNNQPQHF.

The chain has TRBV2 and TRBJ1-5; 7 bases align to TRBD1. V dropped 8 bases and J dropped 0; count of bases not matched to a gene: 7. Germline lookup yields CDR1 SNHLY and CDR2 FYNNEI. This CDR3 region has 15 residues. Here the CDR3 reads CASLRDSHSNQPQHF. The CDR3 bases are TGTGCCAGCCTTCGGGACAGCCATAGCAATCAGCCCCAGCATTTT.

This clone was recorded once. The chain links TRBV5-4 to TRBJ2-7, with D perhaps TRBD1 (6 bases). The CDR3 spans 15 residues. Between the trimmed V and J ends, which lost 0 bases and 3 bases, there was a span of 13 bases. Per the germline V gene, CDR1 is SGHNT and CDR2 is YYREEE (reference sequence). CDR3 in amino acids: CASSLGARTDYEQYF. The CDR3 nucleotides are TGTGCCAGCAGCTTGGGCGCTAGGACAGACTACGAGCAGTACTTC.

This chain uses TRBV9 with TRBJ1-1, with TRBD1 as a possible D gene (5 bases). The CDR3 has 15 residues. The germline V gene has CDR1 SGDLS and CDR2 YYNGEE. Trimming left V 1 base short and J 6 bases short, with 16 bases between. CDR3 sequence (DNA): TGTGCCAGCAGCGTAATTTCCAGTGGACAATCTGAAGCTTTCTTT. Translated, it gives CASSVISSGQSEAFF.

This clone was seen just once. The junction differs from germline at one of its ends, possibly a read error. The gene calls are TRBV29-1 and TRBJ2-1; tentative D call: TRBD2 (5 bases). CDR1 is SQVTM, CDR2 ANQGSEA, per germline. The length of the CDR3 is 12 residues. The CDR3 sequence: CSVEEEPFEQLF. The DNA for the CDR3 is TGCAGCGTTGAGGAGGAACCTTTTGAGCAGCTCTTC.

This chain joins TRBV28 and TRBJ2-7; 11 bases match TRBD2. The CDR3 has 14 amino acids. J was trimmed by 2 bases and V by 4 bases; bases with no gene match: 1. Per germline, CDR1 MDHEN and CDR2 SYDVKM. This CDR3 is CASSYSGGAYEQYF. CDR3 sequence (DNA): TGTGCCAGCAGTTATAGCGGGGGGGCCTACGAGCAGTACTTC.

The genes are TRBV4-1 and TRBJ1-5, with 7 bases that match TRBD1. V was pared by 0 bases and J by 5 bases, with 10 bases of the junction left unmatched. Germline V gene sequence: CDR1 MGHRA, CDR2 YSYEKL. The CDR3 covers 17 residues. CDR3 loop: CASSQDMETGPYQPQHF. CDR3 DNA sequence: TGCGCCAGCAGCCAAGATATGGAGACAGGGCCCTATCAGCCCCAGCATTTT.

The CDR3 DNA sequence: TGTGCCAGCTCACCCTGGGACAGACTAGACTACGAGCAGTACTTC. Translating gives CASSPWDRLDYEQYF. The chain joins TRBV18 to TRBJ2-7; weak D call: TRBD1 (7 bases). This CDR3 is built from 15 residues. V lost 3 bases and J 3 bases, leaving 15 bases between the germline ends. CDR1 KGHSH and CDR2 LQKENI come from the germline V gene.

V is TRBV10-3 and J is TRBJ2-5, with TRBD1 as a possible D gene (5 bases). V was pared by 0 bases and J by 5 bases, with 10 bases between. The CDR3 is 14 residues long. Germline CDR1 is ENHRY and CDR2 is SYGVKD. The CDR3 protein is CAISESGRAETQYF. CDR3 sequence (DNA): TGTGCCATCAGTGAGTCCGGCAGGGCTGAGACCCAGTACTTC.

This chain joins TRBV6-6 and TRBJ2-7, with TRBD1 matching over 9 bases. Germline CDR1 reads MNHNY; CDR2 reads SVGAGI (reference sequence). With 10 bases clipped from V and 7 bases from J, the junction kept 11 bases outside the gene matches. The CDR3 sequence is 13 residues long. The CDR3 DNA reads as TGTGCCACCCAGCCGGGACAGGGCGGAGAGCAGTACTTC. This sequence encodes CATQPGQGGEQYF.

This clone was detected a few times. V and J are TRBV9 and TRBJ1-4, with D hard to call. CDR1 and CDR2 from the germline V gene are SGDLS and YYNGEE. Deletions cut 0 bases from V and 3 bases from J, with 18 bases between. The CDR3 is 18 amino acids. The CDR3, as DNA: TGTGCCAGCAGCGTAGCGCTCGGGCGGGATACGGCTAATGAAAAACTGTTTTTT. It is translated as CASSVALGRDTANEKLFF.

The chain employs TRBV2 and TRBJ2-5, with 9 bases matching TRBD2. Per germline, CDR1 SNHLY and CDR2 FYNNEI. V lost 6 bases, J lost 0 bases, and 2 bases stayed unmatched. This CDR3 contains 14 residues. CDR3 nucleotide sequence: TGTGCCAGCAGGGGGACTAGCTACCAAGAGACCCAGTACTTC. This codes for CASRGTSYQETQYF.

The CDR3 coding sequence is TGTGCCAGCACCCCAGGGACCGGGGAGCTGTTTTTT. Its translation is CASTPGTGELFF. V and J are TRBV27 and TRBJ2-2; D perhaps matches TRBD1 (5 bases). Per the germline V gene, CDR1 is MNHEY and CDR2 is SMNVEV (reference sequence). The CDR3 runs 12 residues. V gave up 7 bases and J gave up 5 bases, with 8 bases separating them.

V and J are TRBV4-1 and TRBJ1-4; D not resolved. The CDR3 spans 16 residues. The germline CDR1 and CDR2 sequences are MGHRA and YSYEKL. The V end lost 1 base, the J end lost 4 bases, and 13 bases lay between the germline ends. CDR3 in amino acids: CASSQGNPEGNEKLFF. The CDR3 region has the DNA TGCGCCAGCAGCCAAGGAAACCCGGAGGGTAATGAAAAACTGTTTTTT.

The rearrangement uses TRBV19 and TRBJ2-7, with 9 nucleotides matching TRBD2. CDR3 length: 16 amino acids. V lost 0 bases, J lost 3 bases, and 6 bases stayed unmatched. CDR1 is LNHDA, CDR2 SQIVND, per germline (reference sequence). The CDR3 nucleotides read TGTGCCAGTAGTATAGAGGGGCTAGCGGGGATCTACGAGCAGTACTTC. This codes for CASSIEGLAGIYEQYF. Combining the CDR3 with reference TRBV19 and TRBJ2-7 gives the whole variable domain DGGITQSPKYLFRKEGQNVTLSCEQNLNHDAMYWYRQDPGQGLRLIYYSQIVNDFQKGDIAEGYSVSREKKESFPLTVTSAQKNPTAFYLCASSIEGLAGIYEQYFGPGTRLTVT.

The CDR3 DNA is TGTGCCAGCAGACCTTCCGACTGGACTCTGAACACCGGGGAGCTGTTTTTT. This translates into CASRPSDWTLNTGELFF. This chain connects TRBV28 to TRBJ2-2; D might be TRBD2 (5 bases). The germline gives CDR1 MDHEN, CDR2 SYDVKM. The V end lost 6 bases, the J end lost 1 base, and 18 bases lay between the germline ends. The CDR3 length is 17 residues.

The V gene is TRBV15, the J gene TRBJ2-7; 8 bases match TRBD1. This CDR3 contains 14 residues. Germline lookup yields CDR1 LNHNV and CDR2 YYDKDF (reference sequence). V dropped 1 base and J dropped 2; count of bases not matched to a gene: 1. The CDR3 DNA reads as TGTGCCACCAGCAGAGGGGACAGGACCTACGAGCAGTACTTC. Translating it yields CATSRGDRTYEQYF.

This clone appeared a single time. V and J are TRBV14 and TRBJ1-1, with D maybe TRBD1 (5 bases). CDR1 and CDR2 (germline): SGHDN, FVKESK. CDR3 length: 16 residues. Trimming took 0 bases from V and 6 from J, leaving 17 bases between them. CDR3: CASSQDKGEGRPEAFF. DNA for the CDR3: TGTGCCAGCAGCCAAGATAAAGGGGAGGGGCGCCCTGAAGCTTTCTTT.

The chain is built from TRBV30 and TRBJ1-6; D ambiguous. Germline CDR1 and CDR2: GTSNPN and SVGIG (reference sequence). Trimming took 0 bases from V and 10 from J, leaving 16 bases between them. This CDR3 is 15 amino acids long. CDR3 DNA sequence: TGTGCCTGGAGTGTGTTTCCGGGAGGCCAATCACCCCTCCACTTT. Translating it yields CAWSVFPGGQSPLHF.

The chain employs TRBV4-1 and TRBJ2-7; a possible D gene is TRBD2 (6 bases). Germline V gene lookup returns CDR1 MGHRA and CDR2 YSYEKL. Trimming cost V 3 bases and J 6 bases, with 9 bases left between them. CDR3 length: 12 residues. The CDR3 nucleotides read TGCGCCAGCAGCCAGGGGACTTTCGAGCAGTACTTC. Its translation: CASSQGTFEQYF.

The rearrangement links TRBV28 to TRBJ1-1; D gene unclear. Trimming removed 5 bases from V and 3 bases from J, with 7 bases in between. Germline V gene data show CDR1 as MDHEN and CDR2 as SYDVKM. CDR3 length equals 12 residues. Written as DNA, the CDR3 is TGTGCCAGCAGTCTACCCTACACTGAAGCTTTCTTT. It yields the protein CASSLPYTEAFF.